One and the same sample provided the 21 T cell receptor beta chains below, sequenced in a study of molecular identifiers for immune sequencing clone quantification. Each CDR3 protein is one row after TCRdb ran MiXCR on the PCR reads. Among hundreds of thousands of distinct CDR3 sequences listed, roughly 24% were seen once. Sequencing used naive CD8+ T cells from blood, with Jurkat cell RNA spiked in. Subset of the sample: FACS-sorted CD8+CD4-CCR7+CD45RA+ naive T cells. These receptors came from a human donor in good health. Some libraries in this study had Jurkat cell RNA spiked in.

This clonotype turned up a few times. The chain joins TRBV7-9 to TRBJ1-2; D not certain. The CDR3 loop spans 15 amino acids. Trimming removed 4 bases at V and 2 bases at J, with 14 bases between. Germline CDR1 reads SEHNR; CDR2 reads FQNEAQ (reference sequence). The CDR3 nucleotides read TGTGCCAGCAGCTCTGTTTTACGTGGAAACTATGGCTACACCTTC. Its translation is CASSSVLRGNYGYTF.

This clonotype appeared many times. The chain joins TRBV5-4 to TRBJ2-1; D gene unclear. Germline V CDR1 and CDR2: SGHNT, YYREEE (reference sequence). Trimming stripped 0 bases from V and 6 bases from J, with 10 bases between. The length of the CDR3 is 14 residues. The CDR3 nucleotides are TGTGCCAGCAGCTTGGCCTTCGCCCCCAATGAGCAGTTCTTC. This translates into CASSLAFAPNEQFF.

The rearrangement links TRBV12-3 or TRBV12-4 to TRBJ1-2; 9 bases match TRBD1. CDR3 length: 15 amino acids. J was trimmed by 5 bases and V by 5 bases; bases with no gene match: 9. As DNA, the CDR3 is TGTGCCAGCAGTATAACAGGGGGCGCGTATTATGGCTACACCTTC. Translated, it gives CASSITGGAYYGYTF.

The rearrangement joins TRBV6-5 to TRBJ2-3; 8 nucleotides line up with TRBD1. Germline V CDR1 and CDR2: MNHEY, SVGAGI. The CDR3 runs to 14 residues. Trimming at V came to 4 bases and at J to 3 bases, leaving 3 bases not matched to a gene. The CDR3 reads CASSSDRATDTQYF. The CDR3 DNA reads TGTGCCAGCAGTTCGGACAGGGCTACAGATACGCAGTATTTT.

This clonotype was picked up a small number of times. V usage is TRBV11-2 and J usage is TRBJ1-1; weak D call: TRBD1 (5 bases). The V and J ends lost 2 bases and 10 bases respectively, with 14 bases between them. The CDR3 contains 13 residues. Looked up from germline, CDR1 is SGHAT and CDR2 is FQNNGV. CDR3 in amino acids: CASSLWGQVGAFF. The CDR3 DNA reads TGTGCCAGCAGCTTATGGGGCCAGGTAGGAGCTTTCTTT.

Remarks on this clonotype: The junction shows a germline mismatch at one end, possibly a read error. The CDR3 coding sequence is TGTGCCGGCAGTGCGGACAGGAACAACGAGCAGTACTTC. Protein sequence: CAGSADRNNEQYF. The rearrangement uses TRBV6-2 or TRBV6-3 and TRBJ2-7; 7 nucleotides match TRBD1. In germline, CDR1 is MNHEY, CDR2 SVGEGT. The CDR3 has 13 amino acids.

V gene TRBV11-2 combines with J gene TRBJ1-1; D unresolved. V lost 1 base and J 1 base, leaving 10 bases between the germline ends. Per the germline V gene, CDR1 is SGHAT and CDR2 is FQNNGV. This CDR3 has 15 residues. CDR3 DNA sequence: TGTGCCAGCAGCTTAGCGGGTTATAAGAACACTGAAGCTTTCTTT. It specifies CASSLAGYKNTEAFF.

This clonotype has just a few counts. The rearrangement uses TRBV7-9 and TRBJ2-7; no definite D call. Germline V gene sequence: CDR1 SEHNR, CDR2 FQNEAQ (reference sequence). With 5 bases removed from V and 0 bases from J, the gap between germline ends came to 11 bases. The CDR3 covers 14 residues. This CDR3 is CASSDTLSSYEQYF. CDR3 coding DNA: TGTGCCAGCAGCGACACCTTGAGCTCCTACGAGCAGTACTTC.

This clonotype came up a few times. This chain uses TRBV12-3 or TRBV12-4 with TRBJ2-5, with D possibly being TRBD2 (5 bases). The V and J ends lost 0 bases and 1 base respectively, with 6 bases between them. CDR3 size: 14 residues. CDR3 residues: CASSLAGVQETQYF. The CDR3 region has the DNA TGTGCCAGCAGTTTAGCGGGAGTCCAAGAGACCCAGTACTTC.

This clonotype was observed many times. The chain combines TRBV5-1 with TRBJ2-1, with a tentative D call TRBD1 (6 bases). Germline V gene lookup returns CDR1 SGHRS and CDR2 YFSETQ. V lost 0 bases, J lost 4 bases, and 14 bases lay in between. This CDR3 is built from 16 residues. This CDR3 reads CASSLAVGAQYNEQFF. DNA of the CDR3: TGCGCCAGCAGCTTGGCCGTGGGGGCCCAGTACAATGAGCAGTTCTTC.

A few counts support this clonotype. The J gene is TRBJ2-3, the V gene TRBV12-3 or TRBV12-4; weak D call: TRBD2 (5 bases). V was cut by 6 bases and J by 4 bases, with 11 bases left in between. This CDR3 comprises 13 residues. As DNA, the CDR3 is TGTGCCAGCAGGCTAGCAGTGGCAGATACGCAGTATTTT. This codes for CASRLAVADTQYF.

This clonotype was found a few times. V gene TRBV27 combines with J gene TRBJ1-3, with D perhaps TRBD1 (6 bases). The CDR3 sequence is 16 residues long. V shed 5 bases and J shed 0 bases, with 14 bases lying between them. Germline V gives CDR1 MNHEY, CDR2 SMNVEV (reference sequence). CDR3 bases: TGTGCCAGCAGTCCAGGGACATTCCCCTCTGGAAACACCATATATTTT. Amino acids: CASSPGTFPSGNTIYF.

This clonotype occurred a few times. The gene calls are TRBV27 and TRBJ2-1; 10 bases agree with TRBD2. Losses at the gene ends were 3 bases for V and 8 bases for J; bases not matched to a gene: 10. The germline gives CDR1 MNHEY, CDR2 SMNVEV (reference sequence). This CDR3 contains 16 residues. CDR3 nucleotides: TGTGCCAGCAGTTTGTGGACTAGCGGCCGTTTAGATGAGCAGTTCTTC. Amino acids: CASSLWTSGRLDEQFF.

The chain links TRBV7-9 to TRBJ2-7; TRBD2 agrees at 7 bases. The J segment lost 3 bases and the V segment lost 4 bases, leaving 3 bases of the junction unmatched. The CDR3 runs 13 residues. Germline V gene sequence: CDR1 SEHNR, CDR2 FQNEAQ (reference sequence). The CDR3 bases are TGTGCCAGCAGCTCTAGGGAGGGCTACGAGCAGTACTTC. It translates to CASSSREGYEQYF.

This clonotype came up a few times. A much larger clone is a single base away; this may be a read error. The rearrangement uses TRBV7-2 and TRBJ2-1; D unresolved. Germline values: CDR1 SGHTA, CDR2 FQGNSA. This CDR3 is built from 12 residues. CDR3 in DNA: TGTGCCAGCCGCTTAAATTCCCATGAGCAGTTCTTC. Translating it yields CASRLNSHEQFF. Full variable domain (remainder filled in from reference TRBV7-2 and TRBJ2-1): GAGVSQSPSNKVTEKGKDVELRCDPISGHTALYWYRQSLGQGLEFLIYFQGNSAPDKSGLPSDRFSAERTGGSVSTLTIQRTQQEDSAVYLCASRLNSHEQFFGPGTRLTVL.

There are many counts of this clonotype. The V call is TRBV2, the J call TRBJ1-5; maybe TRBD1 (6 bases). The V gene lost 6 bases and the J gene lost 1 base, with 13 bases spanning the gap. Germline V lookup: CDR1 SNHLY, CDR2 FYNNEI. CDR3 length: 15 amino acids. As DNA, the CDR3 is TGTGCCAGCAGAGCAACAGGGATGAGCAATCAGCCCCAGCATTTT. As protein: CASRATGMSNQPQHF.

The sample holds a few counts of this clonotype. This chain uses TRBV6-5 with TRBJ2-4; 10 nucleotides match TRBD1. CDR3 length: 15 amino acids. J lost 6 bases, V lost 8 bases, and 10 bases had no gene match. Germline lookup yields CDR1 MNHEY and CDR2 SVGAGI. CDR3 DNA: TGTGCCAGCGGAGCATCCGGGACAGGGGCAAACATTCAGTACTTC. Translation: CASGASGTGANIQYF.

This clonotype was seen a single time. This chain links TRBV27 with TRBJ2-7; unclear D gene. Germline V gene sequence: CDR1 MNHEY, CDR2 SMNVEV (reference sequence). V gave up 6 bases and J gave up 8 bases, with 17 bases separating them. There are 13 residues in the CDR3. The DNA of the CDR3 is TGTGCCAGCAGCCCACATACGGCACCTAAGCAGTACTTC. This encodes CASSPHTAPKQYF.

This clonotype has ten or more counts. The gene calls are TRBV20-1 and TRBJ2-7; the D gene could be TRBD1 or TRBD2 (7 bases each). Deletions cut 3 bases from V and 2 bases from J, with 17 bases between. The CDR3 has 15 residues. Germline CDR1 DFQATT, CDR2 SNEGSKA (reference sequence). CDR3 region: CSASPEGGTAYEQYF. CDR3 nucleotides: TGCAGTGCTAGTCCCGAGGGAGGGACAGCCTACGAGCAGTACTTC.

The chain carries TRBV6-5 and TRBJ2-6; TRBD1 might be the D (5 bases). Trimming shortened V by 6 bases and J by 1 base, and 10 bases separated the two germline ends. Germline V gene lookup returns CDR1 MNHEY and CDR2 SVGAGI. The length of the CDR3 is 15 residues. CDR3 sequence (DNA): TGTGCCAGCAGATTTGACAGTTCTGGGGCCAACGTCCTGACTTTC. Protein: CASRFDSSGANVLTF.

This chain links TRBV9 with TRBJ2-4; no clear D. The germline V and J ends were trimmed by 3 bases and 6 bases, with 10 bases remaining between them. Germline assignment: CDR1 SGDLS and CDR2 YYNGEE. CDR3 size: 13 residues. The CDR3 here is CASSAPGLNIQYF. CDR3 nucleotides: TGTGCCAGCAGCGCCCCGGGCCTAAACATTCAGTACTTC.